The 3 T cell receptor beta chains presented below share a single source sample, sequenced in a study of Ad26.COV2.S vaccination and SARS-CoV-2 variants. Using immunoSEQ multiplex PCR, the repertoire was profiled, and TCRdb retains in-frame clones only, with some absent. The sample consists of around 350,000 clones, 85% of them appearing once. Regarding treatment: over 15 received Ad26.COV2.S at low or high dose, single or two shots; roughly five received placebo; per-sample allocation not given. The samples date from day 63 after the first vaccine or placebo injection. The sequences come from peripheral blood, collected in a trial of Ad26.COV2.S vaccine versus placebo. The receptors come from a person between 18 and 59 years old who received the Ad26.COV2.S COVID-19 vaccine or a placebo.

This clone was detected once. The chain carries TRBV6-2 or TRBV6-3 and TRBJ1-1; perhaps TRBD1 as D (6 bases). This CDR3 is built from 15 residues. Germline V gene data show CDR1 as MNHEY and CDR2 as SVGEGT. Trimming removed 4 bases at V and 4 bases at J, with 16 bases between. In DNA, the CDR3 is TGTGCCAGCAGTTTAGGGGGTCCAGGGATCACTGAAGCTTTCTTT. It encodes CASSLGGPGITEAFF.

This clone was picked up a small number of times. The chain recombines TRBV10-2 with TRBJ2-6; 8 nucleotides line up with TRBD1. This CDR3 comprises 15 residues. The V and J ends lost 5 bases and 4 bases, in that order; junction bases with no gene match: 4. Looked up from germline, CDR1 is WSHSY and CDR2 is SAAADI. CDR3: CASSQTGDGANVLTF. In DNA form, the CDR3 reads TGCGCCAGCAGTCAGACAGGGGACGGGGCCAACGTCCTGACTTTC.

This chain links TRBV7-2 with TRBJ2-1; 8 bases are shared with TRBD2. The CDR3 spans 14 residues. With V trimmed by 3 bases and J by 7 bases, 5 bases remained unmatched. CDR1 is SGHTA and CDR2 is FQGNSA in the germline V gene. CDR3 sequence: CASSFGGAENEQFF. The DNA of the CDR3 is TGTGCCAGCAGCTTCGGGGGGGCGGAAAATGAGCAGTTCTTC.